Shown below are 30 T cell receptor beta chains from a single sample sequenced in a study of shared clonotypes between healthy human individuals. TCRdb's copy holds only in-frame clones and misses some; the assay was immunoSEQ multiplex PCR. The sample lists millions of clones; approximately 92% were seen once. Sequencing input: naive CD4+ T cells sorted from blood. Sample subset: CD45RA+ positively selected. The receptors here all came from a man aged 18 to 29 in good health.

This chain connects TRBV2 to TRBJ1-1, with D hard to call. CDR3 length equals 12 residues. CDR1 is SNHLY, CDR2 FYNNEI, per germline. The V gene lost 5 bases and the J gene lost 2 bases, with 6 bases spanning the gap. CDR3 in DNA: TGTGCCAGCAGTTCTGGAAACACTGAAGCTTTCTTT. Translating gives CASSSGNTEAFF.

Notes on this clone: Likely a read error: the CDR3 ends without its conserved phenylalanine or tryptophan. The chain joins TRBV6-5 to TRBJ1-2; D is ambiguous. The CDR3 has 13 residues. The germline V and J ends were trimmed by 6 bases and 6 bases, with 14 bases remaining between them. In germline, CDR1 is MNHEY, CDR2 SVGAGI. CDR3 bases: TGTGCCAGCAGACTCAGGCGAGAGGATGGCTACACCTCC. This sequence encodes CASRLRREDGYTS.

This clone was detected only once. This chain joins TRBV5-6 and TRBJ2-6; 9 nucleotides line up with TRBD1. The CDR3 has 17 amino acids. V dropped 3 bases and J dropped 0; count of bases not matched to a gene: 4. The germline V gene has CDR1 SGHDT and CDR2 YYEEEE. CDR3 nucleotide sequence: TGTGCCAGCAGCTGGGGACAGGGCCACTCTGGGGCCAACGTCCTGACTTTC. Translated, it gives CASSWGQGHSGANVLTF. Using reference TRBV5-6 and TRBJ2-6 for the parts outside the CDR3, the full variable domain is DAGVTQSPTHLIKTRGQQVTLRCSPKSGHDTVSWYQQALGQGPQFIFQYYEEEERQRGNFPDRFSGHQFPNYSSELNVNALLLGDSALYLCASSWGQGHSGANVLTFGAGSRLTVL.

The chain has TRBV5-4 and TRBJ1-1, with 11 bases lining up with TRBD1. Trimming cost V 4 bases and J 3 bases; bases outside gene matches: 2. The length of the CDR3 is 14 residues. Germline V lookup: CDR1 SGHNT, CDR2 YYREEE (reference sequence). CDR3 in amino acids: CASSGGQGDTEAFF. CDR3 in DNA: TGTGCCAGCAGCGGGGGACAGGGGGACACTGAAGCTTTCTTT.

The chain is built from TRBV7-2 and TRBJ2-1, with 9 positions matching TRBD2. Germline values: CDR1 SGHTA, CDR2 FQGNSA. After removal of 6 bases from V and 1 base from J, the junction contained 7 bases not matched to a gene. The CDR3 has 16 amino acids. CDR3 loop: CASSPSAGGSYNEQFF. As DNA, the CDR3 is TGTGCCAGCAGTCCCTCCGCGGGAGGGTCCTACAATGAGCAGTTCTTC.

The CDR3 DNA reads as TGTGCCAGTAGTCCGGCGCAGGGTATATATGAGCAGTTCTTC. This codes for CASSPAQGIYEQFF. The chain recombines TRBV19 with TRBJ2-1, with D possibly matching TRBD1 (5 bases). Deletions cut 5 bases from V and 8 bases from J, with 16 bases between. CDR3 length: 14 amino acids. From germline, CDR1 is LNHDA and CDR2 SQIVND (reference sequence).

This chain connects TRBV21-1 to TRBJ2-2; TRBD2, as called in the table, went unchecked against the DNA. TRBV21-1 is shown as a pseudogene. This CDR3 has 17 residues. The CDR3 sequence: CASRVLWGGSITGELFF. The CDR3 DNA follows: TGTGCCAGCAGAGTCCTTTGGGGCGGGAGCATAACCGGGGAGCTGTTTTTT.

The V call is TRBV19, the J call TRBJ2-2, with D possibly TRBD1 on 8 matching bases. Per germline, CDR1 LNHDA and CDR2 SQIVND (reference sequence). V dropped 2 bases and J dropped 5 bases, with 12 bases sitting between them. The CDR3 is 15 residues long. The CDR3: CASSIKQGGTGELFF. Here the CDR3 DNA reads TGTGCCAGTAGTATAAAACAGGGGGGGACCGGGGAGCTGTTTTTT.

The chain carries TRBV6-5 and TRBJ2-1; TRBD1 matches 8 bases. V dropped 6 bases and J dropped 7; count of bases not matched to a gene: 5. Germline V gene sequence: CDR1 MNHEY, CDR2 SVGAGI. The CDR3 has 13 amino acids. CDR3 coding DNA: TGTGCCAGCAGACCGGACAGGGAAAATGAGCAGTTCTTC. Translation: CASRPDRENEQFF.

V and J are TRBV23-1 and TRBJ1-6; no reliable D call. TRBV23-1 qualifies as an ORF whose function is uncertain. Trimming stripped 0 bases from V and 1 base from J, with 10 bases between. The CDR3 has 17 residues. CDR3 in DNA: TGCGCCAGCAGTCAATCTGACGGATTTTCCTATAATTCACCCCTCCACTTT. Amino acid sequence: CASSQSDGFSYNSPLHF.

The chain employs TRBV4-3 and TRBJ2-1, with 10 bases fitting TRBD2. CDR1 and CDR2 from the germline V gene are LGHNA and YSLEER. J lost 8 bases, V lost 1 base, and 8 bases had no gene match. This CDR3 has 16 amino acids. The CDR3 DNA sequence: TGCGCCAGCAGCCAAGGGAGAGCTCTAGCGGGAGATGAGCAGTTCTTC. Protein sequence: CASSQGRALAGDEQFF.

The rearrangement uses TRBV6-5 and TRBJ1-1; D gene ambiguous. The CDR3 consists of 12 residues. The V and J ends lost 6 bases and 1 base respectively, with 6 bases between them. The V gene's germline CDR1 is MNHEY and CDR2 SVGAGI. The CDR3 loop reads CASSYANTEAFF. CDR3 bases: TGTGCCAGCAGCTACGCGAACACTGAAGCTTTCTTT.

This clone has just one count. The identical CDR3 is also encoded by other nucleotide sequences in the sample. The V gene is TRBV5-4, the J gene TRBJ1-2, with no clear D. CDR1 is SGHNT, CDR2 YYREEE, per germline (reference sequence). CDR3 size: 13 residues. Trimming took 0 bases from V and 4 from J, leaving 7 bases between them. The CDR3 is CASSLAGFYGYTF. CDR3 nucleotides: TGTGCCAGCAGCTTGGCCGGGTTCTATGGCTACACCTTC.

V gene TRBV14 combines with J gene TRBJ2-7, with 8 positions matching TRBD1. The V segment lost 2 bases and the J segment 7 bases; nucleotides outside the gene matches: 10. CDR1 SGHDN and CDR2 FVKESK come from the germline V gene. CDR3 size: 15 residues. CDR3 loop: CASSQPGGGYNEQYF. CDR3 sequence (DNA): TGTGCCAGCAGCCAACCAGGGGGCGGATATAATGAGCAGTACTTC.

The chain carries TRBV28 and TRBJ2-7; D remains ambiguous. CDR3 length: 13 amino acids. Per the germline V gene, CDR1 is MDHEN and CDR2 is SYDVKM. V dropped 6 bases and J dropped 2 bases, with 11 bases sitting between them. The CDR3 is CASRGTPAYEQYF. In DNA, the CDR3 is TGTGCCAGCAGGGGCACCCCCGCCTACGAGCAGTACTTC.

As to this clone: This specimen includes other DNA sequences encoding the same CDR3. CDR3 sequence reads: CASSPPGLAVYNEQFF. The CDR3 DNA is TGTGCCAGCTCACCACCGGGACTAGCGGTTTACAATGAGCAGTTCTTC. The chain links TRBV18 to TRBJ2-1, with 11 bases lining up with TRBD2. V lost 0 bases to trimming and J lost 4 bases; unmatched junction nucleotides: 2. CDR1 and CDR2 (germline): KGHSH, LQKENI. The CDR3 has 16 residues.

The chain employs TRBV6-6 and TRBJ2-1; 10 bases align to TRBD1. The V and J ends lost 4 bases and 8 bases, in that order; junction bases with no gene match: 2. Germline V gene data show CDR1 as MNHNY and CDR2 as SVGAGI (reference sequence). The CDR3 is made up of 13 amino acids. CDR3 DNA sequence: TGTGCCAGCAGTTGGGGACAGGGGTATGAGCAGTTCTTC. This sequence encodes CASSWGQGYEQFF.

This chain joins TRBV19 and TRBJ1-1; D remains unclear. Deletions cut 6 bases from V and 4 bases from J, with 15 bases between. Germline V gene data show CDR1 as LNHDA and CDR2 as SQIVND (reference sequence). The CDR3 runs to 14 residues. The CDR3 is CASRGRPGVTEAFF. In DNA, the CDR3 is TGTGCCAGTAGAGGGCGGCCCGGGGTCACTGAAGCTTTCTTT. The complete variable domain, with remaining parts taken from reference TRBV19 and TRBJ1-1, reads DGGITQSPKYLFRKEGQNVTLSCEQNLNHDAMYWYRQDPGQGLRLIYYSQIVNDFQKGDIAEGYSVSREKKESFPLTVTSAQKNPTAFYLCASRGRPGVTEAFFGQGTRLTVV.

V is TRBV5-4 and J is TRBJ2-7; 8 positions match TRBD2. Germline CDR1 SGHNT, CDR2 YYREEE (reference sequence). V was pared by 0 bases and J by 3 bases, with 2 bases of the junction left unmatched. CDR3 length: 14 residues. The DNA of the CDR3 is TGTGCCAGCAGCTTGGACGCGGGAGGCTACGAGCAGTACTTC. This translates into CASSLDAGGYEQYF. The full variable domain, rest sourced from reference TRBV5-4 and TRBJ2-7, is ETGVTQSPTHLIKTRGQQVTLRCSSQSGHNTVSWYQQALGQGPQFIFQYYREEENGRGNFPPRFSGLQFPNYSSELNVNALELDDSALYLCASSLDAGGYEQYFGPGTRLTVT.

The chain uses TRBV30 and TRBJ1-5, with D tentatively TRBD1 (5 bases). The length of the CDR3 is 15 residues. V was shortened by 0 bases and J by 3 bases, with 12 bases between the two germline ends. Germline V gives CDR1 GTSNPN, CDR2 SVGIG (reference sequence). CDR3 amino acids: CAWSVRDRNNQPQHF. The CDR3 DNA follows: TGTGCCTGGAGTGTAAGGGACCGAAACAATCAGCCCCAGCATTTT. Combining the CDR3 with reference TRBV30 and TRBJ1-5 gives the whole variable domain SQTIHQWPATLVQPVGSPLSLECTVEGTSNPNLYWYRQAAGRGLQLLFYSVGIGQISSEVPQNLSASRPQDRQFILSSKKLLLSDSGFYLCAWSVRDRNNQPQHFGDGTRLSIL.

The genes are TRBV4-1 and TRBJ2-3; 13 bases are a match to TRBD2. The V and J ends lost 0 bases and 4 bases, in that order; junction bases with no gene match: 19. CDR1 and CDR2 (germline): MGHRA, YSYEKL. This CDR3 is built from 22 residues. The CDR3 sequence is CASSQDLRPPGLAGLKPDTQYF. CDR3 coding DNA: TGCGCCAGCAGCCAAGATCTTAGACCTCCGGGACTAGCGGGACTAAAGCCAGATACGCAGTATTTT.

The rearrangement links TRBV5-4 to TRBJ1-2; TRBD1 matches at 7 bases. The CDR3 covers 16 residues. J was trimmed by 3 bases and V by 3 bases; bases with no gene match: 11. Germline-derived CDR1 and CDR2 are SGHNT and YYREEE (reference sequence). CDR3 protein: CASSWTDRAGDYGYTF. CDR3 nucleotides: TGTGCCAGCAGCTGGACCGACAGGGCGGGTGACTATGGCTACACCTTC.

The chain has TRBV5-6 and TRBJ2-5; no clear D. The end of the DNA is better explained by TRBJ2-7, so the J call may be wrong. CDR3 length equals 14 residues. In germline, CDR1 is SGHDT, CDR2 YYEEEE. The CDR3 DNA reads as TGTGCCAGCAGCTTGGCCCTTAGTTACTACGAGCAGTACTTC. Translating it yields CASSLALSYYEQYF.

This chain connects TRBV28 to TRBJ2-7; 8 bases match TRBD2. Germline V gene lookup returns CDR1 MDHEN and CDR2 SYDVKM. Trimming removed 4 bases from V and 4 bases from J; junction bases left unmatched: 6. This CDR3 is 14 amino acids long. CDR3 in DNA: TGTGCCAGCAGTTCGGGGCGGGGGGTTTACGAGCAGTACTTC. Translated: CASSSGRGVYEQYF.

The chain employs TRBV5-1 and TRBJ2-2; TRBD1 might be the D (5 bases). Trimming pared 1 base from V and 6 bases from J, leaving 13 bases between. Germline lookup yields CDR1 SGHRS and CDR2 YFSETQ. This CDR3 has 15 amino acids. The CDR3 loop reads CASSLTRVGAGELFF. CDR3 nucleotide sequence: TGCGCCAGCAGCTTGACCAGGGTGGGTGCCGGGGAGCTGTTTTTT.

The chain is built from TRBV7-6 and TRBJ2-1; tentatively, D is TRBD1 (6 bases). CDR1 SGHVS and CDR2 FNYEAQ come from the germline V gene. Trimming cost V 2 bases and J 3 bases, with 11 bases left between them. The CDR3 contains 15 residues. The CDR3 DNA follows: TGTGCCAGCAGCTTAACAGGGAGCGTCTACAATGAGCAGTTCTTC. This gives the protein CASSLTGSVYNEQFF.

The chain recombines TRBV7-8 with TRBJ2-1; TRBD2 matches at 9 bases. The CDR3 spans 16 residues. The ends lost 3 bases at V and 4 bases at J; junction bases unmatched: 7. Germline CDR1 and CDR2: SGHVS and FQNEAQ. In DNA, the CDR3 is TGTGCCAGCAGCTTCGCGACTAGCGGCTTATACAATGAGCAGTTCTTC. It specifies CASSFATSGLYNEQFF.

The chain links TRBV6-1 to TRBJ2-7; no definite D call. Trimming took 0 bases from V and 3 from J, leaving 6 bases between them. This CDR3 is 13 amino acids long. Germline V CDR1 and CDR2: MNHNS, SASEGT. The CDR3 nucleotides read TGTGCCAGCAGTGAAGCTGCCATCTACGAGCAGTACTTC. Its translation: CASSEAAIYEQYF.

The V call is TRBV25-1, the J call TRBJ2-3; 7 nucleotides agree with TRBD1. From germline, CDR1 is MGHDK and CDR2 SYGVNS. This CDR3 region has 17 residues. V gave up 0 bases and J gave up 2 bases; unmatched junction bases: 8. As DNA, the CDR3 is TGTGCCAGCAGTGAATACCCCGGGACAGATACCACAGATACGCAGTATTTT. It translates to CASSEYPGTDTTDTQYF.

The chain carries TRBV7-2 and TRBJ2-7; the D gene is possibly TRBD2 (6 bases). V dropped 2 bases and J dropped 1 base, with 12 bases sitting between them. CDR1 is SGHTA, CDR2 FQGNSA, per germline. The CDR3 is 15 residues long. The CDR3 reads CASSLRGGDSYEQYF. DNA of the CDR3: TGTGCCAGCAGCTTAAGGGGCGGGGATTCCTACGAGCAGTACTTC.